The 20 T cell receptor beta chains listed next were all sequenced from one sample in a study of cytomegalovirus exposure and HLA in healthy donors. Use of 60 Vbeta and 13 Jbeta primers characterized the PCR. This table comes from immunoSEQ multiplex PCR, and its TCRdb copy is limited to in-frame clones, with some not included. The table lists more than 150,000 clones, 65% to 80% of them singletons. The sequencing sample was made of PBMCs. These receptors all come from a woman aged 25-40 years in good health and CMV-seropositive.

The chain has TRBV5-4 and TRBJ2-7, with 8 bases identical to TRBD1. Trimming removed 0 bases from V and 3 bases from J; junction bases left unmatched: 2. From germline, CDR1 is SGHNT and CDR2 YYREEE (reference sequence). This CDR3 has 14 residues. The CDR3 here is CASSLGGQVYEQYF. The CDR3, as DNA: TGTGCCAGCAGCTTGGGGGGACAGGTCTACGAGCAGTACTTC.

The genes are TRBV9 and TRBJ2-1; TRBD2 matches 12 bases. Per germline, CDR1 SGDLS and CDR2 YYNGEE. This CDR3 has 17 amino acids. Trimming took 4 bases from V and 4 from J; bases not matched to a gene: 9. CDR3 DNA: TGTGCCAGCAGCCCAAGACTAGCGGGGGCCCTATACAATGAGCAGTTCTTC. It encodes CASSPRLAGALYNEQFF.

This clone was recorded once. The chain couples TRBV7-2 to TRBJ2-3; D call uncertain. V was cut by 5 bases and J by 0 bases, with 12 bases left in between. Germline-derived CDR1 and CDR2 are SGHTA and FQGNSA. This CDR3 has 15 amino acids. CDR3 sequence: CASSLRSSSTDTQYF. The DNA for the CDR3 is TGTGCCAGCAGCCTACGGTCTTCTAGCACAGATACGCAGTATTTT. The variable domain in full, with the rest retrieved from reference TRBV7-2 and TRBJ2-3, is GAGVSQSPSNKVTEKGKDVELRCDPISGHTALYWYRQSLGQGLEFLIYFQGNSAPDKSGLPSDRFSAERTGGSVSTLTIQRTQQEDSAVYLCASSLRSSSTDTQYFGPGTRLTVL.

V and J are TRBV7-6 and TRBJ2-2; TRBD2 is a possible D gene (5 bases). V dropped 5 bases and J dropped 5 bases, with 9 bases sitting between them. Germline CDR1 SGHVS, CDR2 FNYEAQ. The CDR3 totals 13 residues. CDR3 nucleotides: TGTGCCAGCAGCCACCGGGGAACCGGGGAGCTGTTTTTT. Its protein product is CASSHRGTGELFF.

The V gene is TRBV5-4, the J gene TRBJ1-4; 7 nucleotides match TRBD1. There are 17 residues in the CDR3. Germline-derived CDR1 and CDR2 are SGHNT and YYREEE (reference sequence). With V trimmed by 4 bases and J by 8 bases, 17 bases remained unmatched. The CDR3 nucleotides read TGTGCCAGCAGCCCAAGGGGTACACAGGGGCCGGGCGAAAAACTGTTTTTT. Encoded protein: CASSPRGTQGPGEKLFF.

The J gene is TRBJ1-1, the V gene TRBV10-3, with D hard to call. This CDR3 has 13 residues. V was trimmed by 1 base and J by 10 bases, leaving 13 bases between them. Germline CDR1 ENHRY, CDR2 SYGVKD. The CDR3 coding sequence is TGTGCCATCAGTGAGTACGTATCCTCGGGAGCTTTCTTT. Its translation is CAISEYVSSGAFF.

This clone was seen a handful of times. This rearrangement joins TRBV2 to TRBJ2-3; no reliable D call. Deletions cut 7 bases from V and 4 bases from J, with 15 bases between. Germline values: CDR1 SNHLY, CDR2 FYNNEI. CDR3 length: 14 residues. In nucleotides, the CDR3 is TGTGCCAGCATTGGGCTACCTAATGCAGATACGCAGTATTTT. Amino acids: CASIGLPNADTQYF.

For the CDR3, the DNA is TGTGCTAGTGGTTTGGGGGGGGTAAGTAATGAGCAGTTCTTC. It specifies CASGLGGVSNEQFF. J is TRBJ2-1 and V is TRBV12-5; possible D gene TRBD2, 6 bases. The V end was cut by 1 base, the J end by 7 bases, with 11 bases between. The CDR3 loop spans 14 amino acids. The germline CDR1 and CDR2 sequences are LGHNT and FRNRAP.

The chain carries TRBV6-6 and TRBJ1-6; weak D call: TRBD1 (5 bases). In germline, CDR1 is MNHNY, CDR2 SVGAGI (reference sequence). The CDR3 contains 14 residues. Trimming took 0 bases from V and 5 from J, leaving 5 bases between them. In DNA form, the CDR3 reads TGTGCCAGCAGTTACTCCAGGGATAATTCACCCCTCCACTTT. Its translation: CASSYSRDNSPLHF.

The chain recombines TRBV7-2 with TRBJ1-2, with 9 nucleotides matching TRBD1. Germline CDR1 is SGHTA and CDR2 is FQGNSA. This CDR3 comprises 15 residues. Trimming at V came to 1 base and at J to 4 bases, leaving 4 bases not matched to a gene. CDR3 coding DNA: TGTGCCAGCAGCTTAGGGACAGGGGCGACCTATGGCTACACCTTC. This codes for CASSLGTGATYGYTF.

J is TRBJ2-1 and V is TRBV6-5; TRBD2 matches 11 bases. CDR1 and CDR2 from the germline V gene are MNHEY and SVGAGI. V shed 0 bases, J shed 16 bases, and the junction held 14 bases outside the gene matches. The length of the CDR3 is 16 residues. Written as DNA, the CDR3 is TGTGCCAGCAGTTACTCGTCTTCATTTAGCGGGGGGGCCTTATTCTTC. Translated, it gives CASSYSSSFSGGALFF.

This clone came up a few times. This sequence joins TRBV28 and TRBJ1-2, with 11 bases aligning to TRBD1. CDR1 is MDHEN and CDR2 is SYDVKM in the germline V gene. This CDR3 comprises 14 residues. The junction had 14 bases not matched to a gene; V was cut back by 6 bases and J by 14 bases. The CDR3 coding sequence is TGTGCCAGCAGCACCGGGACAGGGGGGTGGGGGGGGACCTTC. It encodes CASSTGTGGWGGTF.

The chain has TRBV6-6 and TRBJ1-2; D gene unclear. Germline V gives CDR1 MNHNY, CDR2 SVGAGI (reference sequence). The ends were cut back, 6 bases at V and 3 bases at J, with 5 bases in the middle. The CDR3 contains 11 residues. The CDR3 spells CASREDYGYTF. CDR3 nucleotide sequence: TGTGCCAGCAGGGAGGACTATGGCTACACCTTC.

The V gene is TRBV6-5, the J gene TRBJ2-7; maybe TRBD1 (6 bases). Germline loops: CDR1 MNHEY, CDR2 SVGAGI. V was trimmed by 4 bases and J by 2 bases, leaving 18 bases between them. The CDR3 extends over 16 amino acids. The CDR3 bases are TGTGCCAGCAGTTCCGCCCTAAGACAGGCCGCCTACGAGCAGTACTTC. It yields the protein CASSSALRQAAYEQYF.

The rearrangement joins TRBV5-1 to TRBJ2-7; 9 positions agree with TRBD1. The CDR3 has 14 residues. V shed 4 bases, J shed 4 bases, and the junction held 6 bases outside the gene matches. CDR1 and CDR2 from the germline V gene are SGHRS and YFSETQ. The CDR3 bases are TGCGCCAGCAGCCCTAAGACAGGGGGGTACGAGCAGTACTTC. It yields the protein CASSPKTGGYEQYF.

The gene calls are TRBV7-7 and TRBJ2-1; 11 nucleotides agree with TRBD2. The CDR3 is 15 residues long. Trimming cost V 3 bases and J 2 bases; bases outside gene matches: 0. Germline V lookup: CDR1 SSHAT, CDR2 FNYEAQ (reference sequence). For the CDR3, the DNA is TGTGCCAGCAGCTTGGGACTAGCGGCCTACAATGAGCAGTTCTTC. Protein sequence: CASSLGLAAYNEQFF.

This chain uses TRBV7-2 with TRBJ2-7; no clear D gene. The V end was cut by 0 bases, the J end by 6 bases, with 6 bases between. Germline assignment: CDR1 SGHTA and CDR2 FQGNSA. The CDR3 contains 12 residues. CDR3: CASSLASGEQYF. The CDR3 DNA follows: TGTGCCAGCAGCTTAGCGTCCGGCGAGCAGTACTTC.

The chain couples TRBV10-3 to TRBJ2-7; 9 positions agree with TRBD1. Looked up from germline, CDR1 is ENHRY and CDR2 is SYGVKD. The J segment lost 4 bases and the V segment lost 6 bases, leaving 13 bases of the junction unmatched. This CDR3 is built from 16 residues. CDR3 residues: CAISQTLGQGRYEQYF. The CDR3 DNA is TGTGCCATCAGCCAAACCCTCGGACAGGGGAGGTACGAGCAGTACTTC.

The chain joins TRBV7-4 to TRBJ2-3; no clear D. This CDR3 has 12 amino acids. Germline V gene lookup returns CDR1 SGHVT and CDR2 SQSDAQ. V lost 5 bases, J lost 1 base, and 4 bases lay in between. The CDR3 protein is CASSRRTDTQYF. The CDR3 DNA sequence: TGTGCCAGCAGCCGTCGCACAGATACGCAGTATTTT.

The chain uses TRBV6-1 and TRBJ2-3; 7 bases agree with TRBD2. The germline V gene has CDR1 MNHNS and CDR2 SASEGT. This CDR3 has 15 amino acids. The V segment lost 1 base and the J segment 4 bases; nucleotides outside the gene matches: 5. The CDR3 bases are TGTGCCAGCAGTGAAGTTAGCGGGCGGGCAGATACGCAGTATTTT. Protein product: CASSEVSGRADTQYF.